The clone carrying this T cell receptor (beta chain) has ten or more counts. The data were obtained in a study of human T cells and chemical hapten exposure. Time point: patch test 2, 6 weeks after DPC sensitization. Regarding treatment: therapeutic diphenylcyclopropenone sensitization with weekly scalp DPC. TCRdb recomputed calls from the RACE reads with MiXCR, one row per CDR3 protein. This sample carries 330,000 or so distinct CDR3 sequences, about 6% of them seen once, and the ten largest clones take around 5.6%. The CDR3 length is 13 residues. Germline values: CDR1 MDHEN, CDR2 SYDVKM. Trimming removed 4 bases from V and 4 bases from J, with 11 bases in between.

The V gene is TRBV28, the J gene TRBJ2-7, with D perhaps matching TRBD2 (7 bases). This material consisted of whole blood, taken in connection with sensitization to the hapten diphenylcyclopropenone (DPC). The clonotype originates from a woman aged 18-30 years with alopecia areata. Some clones in this sample may be carry-over from other donors' samples. The CDR3 loop is CASSSGGLYEQYF. CDR3 bases: TGTGCCAGCAGTTCCGGGGGGCTGTACGAGCAGTACTTC.